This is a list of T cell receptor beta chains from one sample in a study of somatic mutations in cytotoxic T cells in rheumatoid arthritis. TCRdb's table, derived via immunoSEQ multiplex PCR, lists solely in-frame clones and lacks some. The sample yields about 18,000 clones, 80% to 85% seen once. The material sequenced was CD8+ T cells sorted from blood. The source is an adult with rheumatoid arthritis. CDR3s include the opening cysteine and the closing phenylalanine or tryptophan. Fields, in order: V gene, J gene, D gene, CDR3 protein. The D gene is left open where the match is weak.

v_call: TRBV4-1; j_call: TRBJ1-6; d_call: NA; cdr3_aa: CASSQDNGYSPLHF
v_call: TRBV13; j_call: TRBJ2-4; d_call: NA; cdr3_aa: CASSLGGNGKNIQYF
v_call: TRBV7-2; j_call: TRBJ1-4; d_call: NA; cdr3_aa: CASSTPAEKLFF
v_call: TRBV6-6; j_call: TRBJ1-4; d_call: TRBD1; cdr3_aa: CASSKRQGWGEKLFF
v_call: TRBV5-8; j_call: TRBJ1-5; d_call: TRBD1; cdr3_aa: CASSQDRGSNQPQHF
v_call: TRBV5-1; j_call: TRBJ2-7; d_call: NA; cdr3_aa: CASSLPGTYEQYF
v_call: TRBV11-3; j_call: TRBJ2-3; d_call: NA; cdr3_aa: CASSSRSGGGGTDTQYF
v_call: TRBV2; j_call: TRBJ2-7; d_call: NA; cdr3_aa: CASNIVEQYF
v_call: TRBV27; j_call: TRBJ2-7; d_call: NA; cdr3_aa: CASSAGTRSYEQYF
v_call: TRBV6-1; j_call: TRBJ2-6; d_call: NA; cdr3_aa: CASSDLGGPSGANVLTF
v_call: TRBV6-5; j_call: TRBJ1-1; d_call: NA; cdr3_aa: CASSYYGPGNTEAFF
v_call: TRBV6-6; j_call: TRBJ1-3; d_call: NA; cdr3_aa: CASTLTGNTIYF
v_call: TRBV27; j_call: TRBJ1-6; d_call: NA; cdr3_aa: CASSLSTPNYNSPLHF